The sequence of this TCR beta chain was determined in a study of blood T cell dynamics during melanoma immunotherapy. Study overall: First-line therapy was either pembrolizumab or nivolumab with ipilimumab for metastatic melanoma.

V lost 2 bases, J lost 2 bases, and 13 bases lay in between. Germline CDR1 reads MGHRA; CDR2 reads YSYEKL. This CDR3 has 15 amino acids. Time point here: pre-treatment baseline. Sampling occurred pretreatment (T0) and at week 3 (W3), after cycle one of checkpoint blockade. No patient had earlier systemic cancer treatment, concurrent immunosuppressants, or another active cancer. Profiled with immunoSEQ multiplex PCR; TCRdb holds only in-frame clones, not every one. The data show under 8,000 clones, less than 85% seen once. The receptor was derived from a human donor with melanoma. The chain combines TRBV4-1 with TRBJ2-7; tentative D call: TRBD1 (6 bases). The specimen comprised blood, sampled from a patient treated with checkpoint blockade. The CDR3 DNA is TGCGCCAGCAGCCAATCAAGGGGGAAAACCTACGAGCAGTACTTC. Translation gives CASSQSRGKTYEQYF.